Each of the 18 T cell receptor beta chains below was sequenced from the same sample in a study of prognosis after radiotherapy for stage I lung cancer. Multiplex PCR in two rounds served to amplify TCR beta CDR3 from genomic DNA. Primers specific to each TRBV and TRBJ gene were used in first-round PCR. TCRdb called the multiplex PCR reads again in MiXCR, with one record for every CDR3 protein. The data hold more than 15,000 distinct CDR3 sequences, with approximately 15% observed a single time. The sample consisted of PBMCs, taken before or after stereotactic body radiation therapy (not recorded which). The source is a donor aged 50 or older with non-small cell lung cancer.

This clonotype has at least ten counts. This rearrangement joins TRBV7-2 to TRBJ2-7; perhaps TRBD2 as D (5 bases). The V gene's germline CDR1 is SGHTA and CDR2 FQGNSA. V was clipped by 3 bases and J by 2 bases, with 11 bases between them. The CDR3 spans 14 residues. CDR3 amino acids: CASSFTGIPYEQYF. CDR3 nucleotides: TGTGCCAGCAGCTTCACCGGGATACCCTACGAGCAGTACTTC.

The table lists this clonotype with many counts. The chain joins TRBV5-8 to TRBJ2-3; D is unresolved. Germline values: CDR1 SGHTS, CDR2 YDEGEE. V dropped 0 bases and J dropped 0 bases, with 8 bases sitting between them. This CDR3 comprises 15 residues. For the CDR3, the DNA is TGTGCCAGCAGCTTGGGACTTACTAGCACAGATACGCAGTATTTT. It specifies CASSLGLTSTDTQYF.

In its sample, this clonotype was seen many times. The chain employs TRBV6-5 and TRBJ2-2; 7 nucleotides align to TRBD1. This CDR3 contains 14 residues. V was clipped by 0 bases and J by 7 bases; unmatched bases: 2. Germline CDR1 MNHEY, CDR2 SVGAGI. The CDR3 loop is CASSYSQGIGELFF. The CDR3 region has the DNA TGTGCCAGCAGTTACTCACAGGGGATCGGGGAGCTGTTTTTT.

This clonotype occurred many times. The V and J genes are TRBV19 and TRBJ1-2; perhaps TRBD1 as D (5 bases). The CDR3 is made up of 14 amino acids. CDR1 is LNHDA, CDR2 SQIVND, per germline (reference sequence). Deletions cut 3 bases from V and 5 bases from J, with 13 bases between. In DNA, the CDR3 is TGTGCCAGTAGTATTCCCGGGACGGAGTATGGCTACACCTTC. This translates into CASSIPGTEYGYTF.

Turning to this clonotype: The junction does not match germline at one end; this may be a read error. The chain couples TRBV6-2 or TRBV6-3 to TRBJ2-5, with 7 bases fitting TRBD1. From germline, CDR1 is MNHEY and CDR2 SVGEGT. The CDR3 loop spans 15 amino acids. The CDR3: CAISYRDRVEETQYF. The CDR3 DNA reads as TGTGCCATCAGTTACCGCGACAGGGTAGAAGAGACCCAGTACTTC.

Of note for this clonotype: The conserved phenylalanine or tryptophan normally closing the CDR3 is absent here, so this likely arose from a read error. The DNA is left out, because the CDR3 cannot be placed on it with certainty; the CDR3 is given as TCRdb lists it. The gene calls are TRBV28 and TRBJ2-2; TRBD2, the table's D call, lacks a check against the DNA. CDR1 and CDR2 from the germline V gene are MDHEN and SYDVKM. The length of the CDR3 is 14 amino acids, counting both ends. CDR3 in amino acids: CASSATSATGELLS.

This clonotype was observed at least ten times. The gene calls are TRBV7-2 and TRBJ2-7; D gene unclear. This CDR3 region has 14 residues. Between the trimmed V and J ends, which lost 5 bases and 0 bases, there was a span of 11 bases. Per germline, CDR1 SGHTA and CDR2 FQGNSA. CDR3 protein: CASSQGPSSYEQYV. CDR3 DNA: TGTGCCAGCAGCCAAGGTCCTTCCTCCTACGAGCAGTACGTC.

Many counts were recorded for this clonotype. The chain is built from TRBV19 and TRBJ2-1, with 12 bases aligning to TRBD1. Unmatched junction bases numbered 1, after V lost 1 base and J lost 6 bases. The germline CDR1 and CDR2 sequences are LNHDA and SQIVND (reference sequence). The CDR3 consists of 15 residues. CDR3 in amino acids: CASSIGGQGANEQFF. In nucleotides, the CDR3 is TGTGCCAGTAGTATAGGGGGACAGGGGGCCAATGAGCAGTTCTTC.

The table lists this clonotype with many counts. The J gene is TRBJ2-7, the V gene TRBV20-1; maybe TRBD1 (5 bases). Per germline, CDR1 DFQATT and CDR2 SNEGSKA (reference sequence). This CDR3 spans 14 amino acids. The V and J ends lost 4 bases and 3 bases respectively, with 16 bases between them. CDR3 sequence reads: CSAKRPQGGYEQYF. As DNA, the CDR3 is TGCAGTGCTAAAAGACCCCAGGGCGGCTACGAGCAGTACTTC.

Concerning this clonotype: A clone one base away is much larger, so this may be a read error. The chain couples TRBV6-5 to TRBJ2-4; the D gene is possibly TRBD2 (7 bases). Per germline, CDR1 MNHEY and CDR2 SVGAGI. The CDR3 runs to 16 residues. The CDR3: CASSSKGGRAKNIEYF. In DNA, the CDR3 is TGTGCCAGCAGTTCGAAGGGGGGGCGTGCCAAAAACATTGAGTACTTC.

This clonotype was recorded at least ten times. The chain couples TRBV19 to TRBJ1-5, with D possibly matching TRBD1 (5 bases). The CDR3 contains 15 residues. CDR1 and CDR2 from the germline V gene are LNHDA and SQIVND (reference sequence). Deletions cut 5 bases from V and 2 bases from J, with 13 bases between. DNA for the CDR3: TGTGCCAGTAGTGCCTGGGGGGAGGGCAATCAGCCCCAGCATTTT. It codes for CASSAWGEGNQPQHF. Full variable domain (remainder filled in from reference TRBV19 and TRBJ1-5): DGGITQSPKYLFRKEGQNVTLSCEQNLNHDAMYWYRQDPGQGLRLIYYSQIVNDFQKGDIAEGYSVSREKKESFPLTVTSAQKNPTAFYLCASSAWGEGNQPQHFGDGTRLSIL.

This clonotype was recorded many times. This chain connects TRBV20-1 to TRBJ1-1, with D possibly being TRBD1 (5 bases). Trimming took 3 bases from V and 6 from J, leaving 14 bases between them. The germline V gene encodes CDR1 DFQATT and CDR2 SNEGSKA (reference sequence). This CDR3 is built from 13 residues. CDR3 DNA sequence: TGCAGTGCTAGCCAGGGTGGTTTGGCTGAAGCTTTCTTT. This codes for CSASQGGLAEAFF.

This clonotype was found many times. The chain carries TRBV6-1 and TRBJ1-3; the D gene is possibly TRBD1 (5 bases). V lost 6 bases and J lost 3, with 18 bases in between. Germline CDR1 and CDR2: MNHNS and SASEGT. CDR3 length: 16 amino acids. The CDR3: CASSRGGLEDGNTIYF. DNA of the CDR3: TGTGCCAGCAGCCGCGGGGGGTTGGAGGATGGAAACACCATATATTTT.

This clonotype showed up many times. Compared with germline, one end of the junction differs, possibly owing to a read error. The chain combines TRBV5-6 with TRBJ1-4; TRBD1 is a possible D gene (5 bases). Germline-derived CDR1 and CDR2 are SGHDT and YYEEEE. The CDR3 spans 16 residues. Here the CDR3 DNA reads TGTGCCAGCAGCTTGGACGGGACGGAGTTTAATGGAAAACTGTTTTTT. Translation: CASSLDGTEFNGKLFF.

This clonotype was counted many times. The chain joins TRBV6-1 to TRBJ2-7; 8 nucleotides line up with TRBD1. The CDR3 runs to 14 residues. Germline V gene sequence: CDR1 MNHNS, CDR2 SASEGT. J gave up 1 base and V 7 bases, and 6 bases lay outside the gene matches. The CDR3 reads CASKGQGGSYEQYF. CDR3 sequence (DNA): TGTGCCAGCAAAGGACAGGGAGGATCCTACGAGCAGTACTTC.

In its sample, this clonotype was seen many times. The chain is built from TRBV12-3 or TRBV12-4 and TRBJ2-3, with D hard to call. V was cut by 1 base and J by 14 bases, with 10 bases left in between. CDR3 length: 11 amino acids. CDR3 sequence: CASSLGAVGYF. For the CDR3, the DNA is TGTGCCAGCAGTTTAGGGGCAGTGGGGTATTTT.

The table lists this clonotype with many counts. The chain joins TRBV7-9 to TRBJ2-1; D might be TRBD2 (6 bases). Trimming pared 2 bases from V and 3 bases from J, leaving 20 bases between. The germline V gene encodes CDR1 SEHNR and CDR2 FQNEAQ (reference sequence). The CDR3 covers 18 residues. In nucleotides, the CDR3 is TGTGCCAGCAGCTTAAAAGCTAGGGAGTGGAGGGACTACAATGAGCAGTTCTTC. This encodes CASSLKAREWRDYNEQFF.

This clonotype was counted at least ten times. This sequence joins TRBV6-2 or TRBV6-3 and TRBJ1-4, with unresolved D. Germline assignment: CDR1 MNHEY and CDR2 SVGEGT. The CDR3 is made up of 10 amino acids. With 6 bases removed from V and 6 bases from J, the gap between germline ends came to 2 bases. The CDR3 nucleotides are TGTGCCAGCAGAGATGAAAAACTGTTTTTT. It yields the protein CASRDEKLFF.